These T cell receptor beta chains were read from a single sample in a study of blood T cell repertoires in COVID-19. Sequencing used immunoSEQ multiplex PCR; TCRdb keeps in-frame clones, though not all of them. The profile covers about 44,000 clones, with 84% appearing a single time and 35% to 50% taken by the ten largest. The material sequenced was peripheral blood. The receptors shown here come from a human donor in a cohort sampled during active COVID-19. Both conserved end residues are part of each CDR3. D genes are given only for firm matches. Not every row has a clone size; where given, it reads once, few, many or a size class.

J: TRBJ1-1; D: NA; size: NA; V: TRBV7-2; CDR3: CASRPGLEAFF; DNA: TGTGCCAGCAGACCGGGACTCGAAGCTTTCTTT
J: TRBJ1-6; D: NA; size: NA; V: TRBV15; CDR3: CATSRGDSPLHF; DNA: TGTGCCACCAGCAGAGGCGATTCACCCCTCCACTTT
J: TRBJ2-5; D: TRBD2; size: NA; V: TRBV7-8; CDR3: CASSKRTSLGETQYF; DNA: TGTGCCAGCAGCAAGCGGACTAGCCTGGGGGAGACCCAGTACTTC
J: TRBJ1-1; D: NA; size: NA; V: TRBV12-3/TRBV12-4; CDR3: CASRIGDYTEAFF; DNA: TGTGCCAGCAGGATTGGGGACTACACTGAAGCTTTCTTT
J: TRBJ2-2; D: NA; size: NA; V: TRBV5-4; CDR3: CASSLYRNTGELFF; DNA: TGTGCCAGCAGCTTGTATAGGAACACCGGGGAGCTGTTTTTT
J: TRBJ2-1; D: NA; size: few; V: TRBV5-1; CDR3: CASSSGSSYNEQFF; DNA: TGCGCCAGCAGCTCTGGGAGCTCCTACAATGAGCAGTTCTTC
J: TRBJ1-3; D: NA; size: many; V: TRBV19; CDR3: CASSLTPISGNTIYF; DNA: TGTGCCAGTAGCCTCACACCAATCTCTGGAAACACCATATATTTT
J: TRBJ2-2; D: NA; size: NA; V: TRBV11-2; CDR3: CASSWGVTGELFF; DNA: TGTGCCAGCAGCTGGGGGGTCACCGGGGAGCTGTTTTTT
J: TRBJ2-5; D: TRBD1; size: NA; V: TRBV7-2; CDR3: CASSIGTGGGETQYF; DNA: TGTGCCAGCAGCATAGGGACAGGGGGCGGAGAGACCCAGTACTTC
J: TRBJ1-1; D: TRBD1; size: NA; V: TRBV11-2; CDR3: CASSRDRAAEAFF; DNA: TGTGCCAGCAGCCGCGACAGGGCGGCTGAAGCTTTCTTT
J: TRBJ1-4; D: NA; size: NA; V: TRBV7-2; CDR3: CASRRGANEKLFF; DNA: TGTGCCAGCCGGAGGGGAGCTAATGAAAAACTGTTTTTT
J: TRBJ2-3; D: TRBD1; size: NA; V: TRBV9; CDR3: CASSARTGGTDTQYF; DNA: TGTGCCAGCAGCGCGAGGACAGGGGGCACAGATACGCAGTATTTT
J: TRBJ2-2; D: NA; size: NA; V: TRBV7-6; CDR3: CASSERGGELFF; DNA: TGTGCCAGCAGCGAGCGAGGCGGGGAGCTGTTTTTT
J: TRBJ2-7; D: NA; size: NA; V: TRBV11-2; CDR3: CASSLDQDTFGYEQYF; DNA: TGTGCCAGCAGCTTAGATCAGGACACCTTCGGCTACGAGCAGTACTTC
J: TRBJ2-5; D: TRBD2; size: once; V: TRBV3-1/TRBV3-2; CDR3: CASSRDYLQETQYF; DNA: TGTGCCAGCAGCCGGGACTATCTCCAAGAGACCCAGTACTTC
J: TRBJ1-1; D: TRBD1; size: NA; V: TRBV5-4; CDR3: CASSLGQGMNTEAFF; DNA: TGTGCCAGCAGCTTGGGACAGGGAATGAACACTGAAGCTTTCTTT
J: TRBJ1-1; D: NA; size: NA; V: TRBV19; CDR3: CASSGGVDGDTEAFF; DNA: TGTGCCAGTAGCGGAGGGGTCGATGGGGACACTGAAGCTTTCTTT
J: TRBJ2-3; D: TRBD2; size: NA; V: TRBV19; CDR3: CASSASRGTSGGNTQYF; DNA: TGTGCCAGTAGTGCCAGCCGCGGGACTAGCGGGGGGAATACGCAGTATTTT
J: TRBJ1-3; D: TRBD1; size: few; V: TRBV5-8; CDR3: CASSFRGIGNTIYF; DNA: TGTGCCAGCAGCTTCAGGGGGATAGGAAACACCATATATTTT
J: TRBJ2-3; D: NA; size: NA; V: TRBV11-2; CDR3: CASRRASREVIDTQYF; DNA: TGTGCCAGCAGGCGGGCCTCAAGGGAGGTTATAGATACGCAGTATTTT
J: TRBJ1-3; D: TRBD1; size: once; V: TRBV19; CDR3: CASSGTGTGNTIYF; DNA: TGTGCCAGTAGCGGGACAGGGACTGGAAACACCATATATTTT
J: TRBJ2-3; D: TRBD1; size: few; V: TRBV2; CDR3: CASSPGAGGIMVNTQYF; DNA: TGTGCCAGCAGTCCCGGTGCAGGGGGCATTATGGTGAATACGCAGTATTTT
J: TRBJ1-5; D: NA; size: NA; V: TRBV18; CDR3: CASSQMDTNQPQHF; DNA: TGTGCCAGCTCACAAATGGACACCAATCAGCCCCAGCATTTT
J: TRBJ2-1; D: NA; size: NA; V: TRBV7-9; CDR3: CAIQLNTGYNEQFF; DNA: TGTGCCATCCAGCTTAACACAGGGTACAATGAGCAGTTCTTC
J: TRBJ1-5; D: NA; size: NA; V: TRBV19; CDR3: CASSIAGYSNQPQHF; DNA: TGTGCCAGTAGTATAGCGGGTTATAGCAATCAGCCCCAGCATTTT
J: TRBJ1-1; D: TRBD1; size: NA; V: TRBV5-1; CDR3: CASSARDRVMNTEAFF; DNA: TGCGCCAGCAGCGCCCGGGACAGGGTCATGAACACTGAAGCTTTCTTT
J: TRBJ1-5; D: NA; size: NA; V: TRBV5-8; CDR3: CASSLAPDSEINQPQHF; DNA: TGTGCCAGCAGCTTGGCGCCAGACAGCGAAATCAATCAGCCCCAGCATTTT
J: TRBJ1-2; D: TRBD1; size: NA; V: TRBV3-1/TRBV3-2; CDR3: CASSLGVTGTGDRYTF; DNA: TGTGCCAGCAGCCTAGGGGTGACCGGGACAGGGGATCGCTACACCTTC
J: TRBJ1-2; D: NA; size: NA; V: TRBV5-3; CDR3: CARNEGRAPYGYTF; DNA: TGTGCCAGAAATGAGGGCAGAGCCCCCTATGGCTACACCTTC
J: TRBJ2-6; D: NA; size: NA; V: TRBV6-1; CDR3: CASSEKARVKTQSGANVLTF; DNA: TGTGCCAGCAGTGAAAAGGCGCGGGTCAAGACTCAGTCTGGGGCCAACGTCCTGACTTTC
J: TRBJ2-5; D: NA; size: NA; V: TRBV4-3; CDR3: CASSQDRWGVTQYF; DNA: TGCGCCAGCAGCCAAGATCGCTGGGGGGTGACCCAGTACTTC
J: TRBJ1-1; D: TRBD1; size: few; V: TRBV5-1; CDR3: CASSGMTGFSTEAFF; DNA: TGCGCCAGCAGCGGGATGACAGGGTTCAGCACTGAAGCTTTCTTT
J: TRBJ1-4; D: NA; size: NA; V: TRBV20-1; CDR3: CSASPGVWEKLFF; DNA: TGCAGTGCTAGTCCGGGGGTTTGGGAAAAACTGTTTTTT
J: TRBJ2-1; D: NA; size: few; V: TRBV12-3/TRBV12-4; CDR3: CASSSGLYNEQFF; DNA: TGTGCCAGCAGTTCGGGACTCTACAATGAGCAGTTCTTC
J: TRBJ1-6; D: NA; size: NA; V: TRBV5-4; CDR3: CASSLGASSYNSPLHF; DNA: TGTGCCAGCAGCTTGGGAGCGAGCTCCTATAATTCACCCCTCCACTTT
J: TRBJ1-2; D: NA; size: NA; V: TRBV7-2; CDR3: CASSPREAGGYGYTF; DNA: TGTGCCAGCAGCCCCAGAGAGGCGGGAGGCTATGGCTACACCTTC
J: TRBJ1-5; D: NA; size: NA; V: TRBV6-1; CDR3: CASSDNRGELSNQPQHF; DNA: TGTGCCAGCAGTGACAATCGGGGGGAGCTCAGCAATCAGCCCCAGCATTTT
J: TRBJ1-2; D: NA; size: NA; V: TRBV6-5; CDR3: CASSTGQNTNYGYTF; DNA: TGTGCCAGCAGTACCGGACAGAATACTAACTATGGCTACACCTTC
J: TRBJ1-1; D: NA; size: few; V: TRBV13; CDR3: CASSTSRLGNTEAFF; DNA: TGTGCCAGCAGTACTAGCCGGTTGGGGAACACTGAAGCTTTCTTT
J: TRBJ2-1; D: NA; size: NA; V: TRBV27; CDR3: CASSLFGGTGNEQFF; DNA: TGTGCCAGCAGCCTATTCGGGGGTACGGGCAATGAGCAGTTCTTC
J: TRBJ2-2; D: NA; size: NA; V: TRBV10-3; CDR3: CAIPKGQPLDTGELFF; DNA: TGTGCCATCCCTAAAGGACAGCCACTCGACACCGGGGAGCTGTTTTTT
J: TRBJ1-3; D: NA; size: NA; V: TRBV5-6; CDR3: CASSRGTSGNTIYF; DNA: TGTGCCAGCAGCCGCGGTACCTCTGGAAACACCATATATTTT
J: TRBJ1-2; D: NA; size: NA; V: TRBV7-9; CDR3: CASTRGNEHYGYTF; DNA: TGTGCCAGCACCCGAGGGAACGAGCACTATGGCTACACCTTC
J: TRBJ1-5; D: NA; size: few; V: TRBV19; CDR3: CASSITVLSDQPQHF; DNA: TGTGCCAGTAGTATTACAGTACTCTCCGATCAGCCCCAGCATTTT
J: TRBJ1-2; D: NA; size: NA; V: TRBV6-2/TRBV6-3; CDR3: CASSQDSNYGYTF; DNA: TGTGCCAGCAGTCAAGACAGTAACTATGGCTACACCTTC
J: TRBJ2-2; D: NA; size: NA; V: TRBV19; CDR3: CASMAGPVPGELFF; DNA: TGTGCCAGTATGGCAGGGCCGGTTCCCGGGGAGCTGTTTTTT
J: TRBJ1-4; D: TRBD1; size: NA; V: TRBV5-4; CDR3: CASSYSGTGDEKLFF; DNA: TGTGCCAGCAGCTATTCCGGGACAGGGGACGAAAAACTGTTTTTT
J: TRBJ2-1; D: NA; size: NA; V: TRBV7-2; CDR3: CASSLPTSGNNEQFF; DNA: TGTGCCAGCAGCCTCCCCACCTCGGGGAACAATGAGCAGTTCTTC
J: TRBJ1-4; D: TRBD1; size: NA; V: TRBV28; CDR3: CASSKGQGDEKLFF; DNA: TGTGCCAGCAGTAAGGGACAGGGGGATGAAAAACTGTTTTTT
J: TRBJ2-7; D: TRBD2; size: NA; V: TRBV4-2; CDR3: CASSHYLAGGPNEQYF; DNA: TGTGCCAGCAGTCACTATCTAGCGGGGGGGCCGAACGAGCAGTACTTC
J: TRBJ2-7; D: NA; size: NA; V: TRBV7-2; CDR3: CASSPAGFGEQYF; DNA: TGTGCCAGCAGCCCGGCAGGGTTCGGCGAGCAGTACTTC
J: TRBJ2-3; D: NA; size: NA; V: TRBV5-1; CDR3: CASRPGLHTDTQYF; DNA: TGCGCCAGCAGACCGGGACTCCACACAGATACGCAGTATTTT
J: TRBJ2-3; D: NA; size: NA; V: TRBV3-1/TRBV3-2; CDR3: CASSQGRTPEGADTQYF; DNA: TGTGCCAGCAGCCAAGGGCGGACTCCCGAAGGTGCAGATACGCAGTATTTT
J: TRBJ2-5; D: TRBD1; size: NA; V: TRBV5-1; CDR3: CASSSRDSQETQYF; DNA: TGCGCCAGCAGCTCCCGGGACAGCCAAGAGACCCAGTACTTC
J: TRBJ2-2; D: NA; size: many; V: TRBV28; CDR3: CASSLMGLNTGELFF; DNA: TGTGCCAGCAGTTTAATGGGACTCAACACCGGGGAGCTGTTTTTT
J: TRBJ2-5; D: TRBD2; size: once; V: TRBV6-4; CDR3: CASSDSQRGKETQYF; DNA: TGTGCCAGCAGTGACTCACAGCGGGGGAAAGAGACCCAGTACTTC